This T cell receptor (beta chain) was recovered during a study of blood T cell repertoires in COVID-19. Study-wide background: Spain, Italy and the United States supplied samples that represented acute and convalescent COVID-19. PBMCs, B-cell-depleted T cells, or T cells provided the cDNA or gDNA that made up the material.

Germline CDR1 is LNHDA and CDR2 is SQIVND (reference sequence). Trimming cost V 3 bases and J 1 base, with 22 bases left between them. This CDR3 is built from 19 residues. Under the authors' procedure: The authors estimated nucleated cell counts from reference gene primer amplification. Here immunoSEQ multiplex PCR was the method, and the copy in TCRdb shows in-frame clones only, minus some. The DNA was the basis for D and trimming; V, J and clone size are from that table. The repertoire holds 130,000 or so clones, with approximately 83% as singletons. The source is a human donor in a cohort sampled during active COVID-19. The sample taken for sequencing was peripheral blood. The rearrangement joins TRBV19 to TRBJ2-4, with a weak D call TRBD2 (5 bases). The CDR3 DNA follows: TGTGCCAGTAGTATGGCCCTGAGGGAGATAGCGAAGGCCAAAAACATTCAGTACTTC. Translated: CASSMALREIAKAKNIQYF.